These 5 T cell receptor beta chains share one sample of origin, sequenced in a study of shared T cell receptors in the human thymus. Profiled with immunoSEQ multiplex PCR; TCRdb holds only in-frame clones, not every one. The sample has 500,000 to 850,000 clones; around 87% are singletons. These data were likewise used in another study, on human thymus T cells.

Sequencing was performed on thymocytes. The receptors were sampled from a boy younger than two with a congenital heart defect.

The J gene is TRBJ1-5, the V gene TRBV10-3, with D perhaps TRBD1 (5 bases). The length of the CDR3 is 14 residues. Germline CDR1 reads ENHRY; CDR2 reads SYGVKD. Trimming took off 4 bases at V and 0 bases at J, with 7 bases between the two ends. The CDR3 sequence is CAISAGYSNQPQHF. The CDR3 region has the DNA TGTGCCATCAGTGCAGGGTATAGCAATCAGCCCCAGCATTTT.

The V and J genes are TRBV2 and TRBJ1-5; 8 bases match TRBD1. CDR1 is SNHLY and CDR2 is FYNNEI in the germline V gene. CDR3 length: 16 residues. The V and J ends lost 0 bases and 3 bases, in that order; junction bases with no gene match: 4. In nucleotides, the CDR3 is TGTGCCAGCAGTGAAGCGTACAGGGGGAACAATCAGCCCCAGCATTTT. It yields the protein CASSEAYRGNNQPQHF.

In the case of this clone: The DNA is omitted, as the CDR3 cannot be located on it reliably, and the CDR3 follows TCRdb's listing. The chain combines TRBV9 with TRBJ1-6; TRBD1, as called in the table, went unchecked against the DNA. CDR1 SGDLS and CDR2 YYNGEE come from the germline V gene. 16 amino acids form the CDR3, both terminal residues included. Here the CDR3 reads CASSVGGTAFWSPLHF.

CDR3 in amino acids: CASSLGLRLQNNEQYF. The CDR3 DNA reads as TGTGCCAGCAGCTTAGGGTTGAGACTTCAAAATAACGAGCAGTACTTC. The chain is built from TRBV7-2 and TRBJ2-7; no clear D. Germline assignment: CDR1 SGHTA and CDR2 FQGNSA. With 1 base removed from V and 5 bases from J, the gap between germline ends came to 18 bases. CDR3 length: 16 residues.

This clone was seen a handful of times. V gene TRBV10-1 combines with J gene TRBJ2-3, with 9 bases that match TRBD2. Germline values: CDR1 WNHNN, CDR2 SYGVQD (reference sequence). The CDR3 sequence is 15 residues long. With V trimmed by 8 bases and J by 4 bases, 10 bases remained unmatched. The DNA for the CDR3 is TGCGCCAGCCAACTAGCGGGCCCTCCCGCAGATACGCAGTATTTT. It encodes CASQLAGPPADTQYF.